This TCR beta chain is drawn from a study of blood T cell repertoires in COVID-19 (dated by TCRdb to about 2020). For the wider study: Samples from collaborators originated in the United States, Italy and Spain and spanned both the acute and convalescent phases of COVID-19. The prospective study material was composed of cDNA or gDNA derived from T cells, B-cell-depleted T cells, or PBMCs. The dataset comprised deeply sampled blood TCRbeta repertoires from subjects exposed to, actively infected with, or recovered from COVID-19. The repertoires were released in a freely available public database intended as a resource for research on the immune response to SARS-CoV-2. Samples were obtained from the ongoing ImmuneRACE study (first 160 participants) and from 1,254 subjects provided by 6 global collaborators. Sample metadata almost always included a de-identified subject ID, COVID-19 status, age in years and sex. Where available, HLA class I and class II types were obtained from metadata supplied by the sample provider rather than from assay-based typing. Overall study results and their limits: The quantity of clinical and demographic metadata differed by source and by participant and was supplied without curation.

TCRbeta CDR3 regions were amplified from genomic DNA by means of the immunoSEQ Assay, a bias-controlled multiplex PCR. On the study's bioinformatics: The number of nucleated cells in each sample was estimated from the amplification of reference gene primers within the assay. To quantify the absolute abundance of each unique TCRbeta CDR3 rearrangement, sequence reads were collapsed and filtered. For each sample, productive Simpson clonality was calculated as the square root of Simpson's diversity index over productive rearrangements. TCRdb took over this immuneACCESS table, retaining in-frame rearrangements with V and J assigned. Such tables are incomplete; in checked studies, under half of the missing clones stem from an unresolved V gene, and the remainder is unexplained. That table supplies the V and J calls and clone size; D and trimming were determined from the DNA. The sample contains about 27,000 clones, about 90% of them found a single time. Of the sample, about 8% falls within the top ten clones.

Concerning this clone: Its antigen is not yet known. One base away there is no much larger clone; base qualities are not given.

Each collaborating institution followed its own protocols to collect whole blood in K2EDTA tubes. For TCRbeta analysis, collaborators shipped samples in one of three forms: frozen whole blood, isolated PBMCs, or DNA extracted from either of those sample types. The sample taken for sequencing was peripheral blood. This sequence originates from a woman in her forties or fifties with active COVID-19.

The CDR3 protein sequence reads: CARSLEATGCSGYTF. Here is the DNA: TGTGCCAGAAGCTTGGAAGCGACTGGGTGTAGTGGCTACACCTTC. Recombination linked TRBV5-3 to TRBJ1-2; the D gene is unclear. TRBV5-3 is placed among ORFs of uncertain function. At the junction V is shortened by 0 bases and J by 7 bases, with 16 bases in between. From the cysteine up to the phenylalanine, the CDR3 has a length of 15 residues. Only CDR3 DNA is held: 45 bases, read in frame from base 1.